A single T cell receptor (beta chain) is shown here with its context. This clone's antigen is unknown. No much larger clonotype is one base removed from it; base qualities were not supplied. The data are from a study of shared clonotypes between healthy human individuals (dated by TCRdb to 2018 to 2021). Context from the whole study: The cohort included three men and a couple of women between 18 and 49 years of age. For each donor, CD4 naive and CD4 memory were each given three plates, CD8 naive was given two plates, and CD8 memory was given one plate. The study deeply sequenced blood TCR repertoires of roughly five healthy adults to estimate repertoire size and the extent of clonotype sharing between individuals. Different laboratories and diverse techniques were used to prepare libraries and sequence TCR repertoires, to increase sequencing depth and limit assay-specific biases. Each donor's leukapheresis produced roughly between roughly 0.85 and 9.5 billion PBMCs.

The CDR3 measures 16 amino acids from cysteine to phenylalanine. Of all the DNA, just the CDR3 is kept, 48 bases in frame from base 1. V loses 1 base, J loses 0 bases, and the germline ends lie 13 bases apart. CDR1 and CDR2, looked up from the germline V gene, are SGHRS and YFSETQ. The donors were healthy, HIV-negative adults who had no recently reported acute infections or vaccinations. Only Caucasian adults living in Nashville, Tennessee, USA were represented among the donors. CD4+ T cells were enriched by magnetic negative selection; naive cells were then positively selected on CD45RA, and the negative fraction formed the memory subset. Blood was obtained by leukapheresis, after which PBMCs were separated by Ficoll-Histopaque density gradient centrifugation and cryopreserved in liquid nitrogen vapor phase. Analytical flow cytometry was used to check the purity and quantity of each magnetically sorted T cell population. From each sorted fraction, genomic DNA was isolated and quantified by UV absorbance on a Nanodrop 2000c.

General conclusions and limits of the study: Naive subsets generally had larger estimated clonotype richness than memory subsets. Pairwise subsampling indicated that sequencing depth was expected to affect the degree of clonotype sharing among donors. When a handful of donors were compared, the shared fraction of clonotypes was around 5% for naive CD4, around 3.6% for naive CD8, 2.3% for memory CD4, and under 0.5% for memory CD8. Higher generation probabilities were observed for clonotypes shared by all four sorted-subset donors than for non-shared clonotypes. The small number of donors limited the genetic and exposure-history diversity represented. Sampling was restricted to blood, and TCR repertoires in tissues likely differ from the TCR repertoires found in blood. Rarefaction of sorted-subset datasets indicated incomplete sequencing despite the large sequencing depth.

Using the deep immunoSEQ assay, TCR CDR3 regions were amplified from genomic DNA by multiplex PCR. For each cell subset, the extracted genomic DNA was distributed evenly across all wells of several immunoSEQ 96-well plates, and each plate served as one replicate. For sorted subsets, 200 ng of genomic DNA, equivalent to 25,000 to 30,000 T cell genomes, went into each replicate PCR. Purified libraries were measured with a Qubit 3.0 fluorometer, size-checked on a Bioanalyzer 2100, and measured again with the KAPA Library Quantification kit. Every immunoSEQ 96-well plate was sequenced on a dedicated single-read 150-cycle Illumina NextSeq 550 flow cell. Per the source publication's procedure: Because only junctional sequences without quality scores were contained in the immunoSEQ output, filtering matching that applied to full-length reads could not be performed. Sequences were annotated with PyIR, a Python wrapper for IgBLAST v1.9, using IMGT germline references to assign V/J genes and CDR3. Any read was removed if the V/J assignment was weak (E-value above 1e-6), the CDR3 was missing, or the read contained stop codons, out-of-frame junctions, or ambiguous translated residues. V3J clonotypes were defined by identical inferred V gene, J gene, and CDR3 amino acid sequence. Percentage overlap between repertoires was computed as shared unique clonotypes divided by the size of the smaller repertoire. Repertoire richness was assessed with RTK rarefaction, the Chao1 estimator, and Recon v2.1 estimates of unobserved clonotypes. For all TCRbeta clonotypes obtained by the gDNA method from several donors, generation probabilities were computed with OLGA. TCRdb provides this immuneACCESS table in a form limited to in-frame rearrangements. Some clones are lacking; in checked studies, under half of them reflect an unresolved V gene, and why the rest are absent is not known. V, J and clone size are taken as reported in that table, and D and trimming were inferred from the DNA itself. The sample table contains some 1,100,000 clones; only one count was recorded for more than 75% of them. The ten largest account for roughly 0.56% of the sample.

This sequence was found in a man between 18 and 35 years old in good health. Some clones in this sample may be carry-over from other donors' samples. The material sequenced was memory CD4+ T cells from PBMCs. Reading the label with the study, this specimen's cell subset or site is: CD45RA-negative fraction. Rearrangement joined TRBV5-1 to TRBJ1-1, and perhaps TRBD1 as D gene, on 5 matching bases. The DNA sequence is given as TGCGCCAGCAGCTTGTGGGGGGACGGAATGAACACTGAAGCTTTCTTT. Translated, it reads CASSLWGDGMNTEAFF.